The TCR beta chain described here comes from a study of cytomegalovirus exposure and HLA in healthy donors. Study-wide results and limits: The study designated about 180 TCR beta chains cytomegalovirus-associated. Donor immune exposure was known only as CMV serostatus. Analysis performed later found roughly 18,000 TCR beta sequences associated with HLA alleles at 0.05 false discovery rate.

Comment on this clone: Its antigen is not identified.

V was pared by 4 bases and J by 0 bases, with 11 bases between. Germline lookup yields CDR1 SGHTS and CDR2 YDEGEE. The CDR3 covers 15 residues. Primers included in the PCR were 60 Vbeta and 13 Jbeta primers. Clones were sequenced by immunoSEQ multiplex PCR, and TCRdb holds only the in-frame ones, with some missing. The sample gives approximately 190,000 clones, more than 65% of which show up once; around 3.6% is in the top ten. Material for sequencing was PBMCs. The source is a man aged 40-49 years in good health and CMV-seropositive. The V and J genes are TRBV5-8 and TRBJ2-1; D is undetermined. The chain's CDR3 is CASSMTSSSYNEQFF. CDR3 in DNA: TGTGCCAGCAGCATGACATCGAGCTCCTACAATGAGCAGTTCTTC.